The sample holds one count of the clone carrying this T cell receptor beta chain. Antigen specificity is unknown. This entry is derived from a study of shared clonotypes between healthy human individuals. General study findings and limits: The small donor group covered limited genetic and exposure diversity. Clonotype sharing among the donors was expected to vary with sequencing depth.

Nashville, Tennessee was home to all donors, who were Caucasian adults. Produced via immunoSEQ multiplex PCR; TCRdb's table is partial and in-frame only. Seen here are 400,000 to 500,000 clones, roughly 78% observed once, and the top ten hold roughly 12%. V lost 3 bases and J 0 bases, leaving 18 bases between the germline ends. The CDR3 is 18 residues long. Germline loops: CDR1 MDHEN, CDR2 SYDVKM. The chain recombines TRBV28 with TRBJ2-1, with D tentatively TRBD2 (6 bases). The TCR sequence derives from a woman in her thirties or forties in good health. Some clones in this sample may be carry-over from other donors' samples. Sequenced sample: PBMCs. CDR3 protein: CASSFGGLGRSSYNEQFF. The DNA for the CDR3 is TGTGCCAGCAGTTTCGGAGGGCTGGGACGCAGCTCCTACAATGAGCAGTTCTTC.